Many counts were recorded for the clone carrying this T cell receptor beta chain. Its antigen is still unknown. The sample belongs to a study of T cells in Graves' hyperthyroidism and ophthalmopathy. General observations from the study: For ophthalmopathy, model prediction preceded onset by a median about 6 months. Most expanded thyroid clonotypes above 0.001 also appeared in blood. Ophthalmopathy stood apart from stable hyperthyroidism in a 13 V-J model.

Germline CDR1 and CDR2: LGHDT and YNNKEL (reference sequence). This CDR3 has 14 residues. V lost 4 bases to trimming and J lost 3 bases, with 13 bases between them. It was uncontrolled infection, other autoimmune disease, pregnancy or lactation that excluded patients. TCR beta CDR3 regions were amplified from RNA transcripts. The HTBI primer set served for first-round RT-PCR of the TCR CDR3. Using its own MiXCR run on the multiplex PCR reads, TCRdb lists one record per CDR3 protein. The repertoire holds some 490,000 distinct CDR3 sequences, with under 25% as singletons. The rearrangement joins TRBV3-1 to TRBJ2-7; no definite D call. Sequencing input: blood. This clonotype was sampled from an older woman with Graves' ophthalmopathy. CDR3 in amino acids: CASSPRDRLYEQYF. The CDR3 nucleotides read TGTGCCAGCAGCCCGCGCGACCGACTCTACGAGCAGTACTTC.